The source of this TCR beta chain is a study of cytomegalovirus exposure and HLA in healthy donors. The V end lost 2 bases, the J end lost 10 bases, and 9 bases lay between the germline ends. The germline CDR1 and CDR2 sequences are SEHNR and FQNEAQ (reference sequence). CDR3 length: 12 amino acids. The primer mix had 60 Vbeta and 13 Jbeta primers. Assay: immunoSEQ multiplex PCR; the TCRdb copy retains only in-frame clones and omits some. Of approximately 130,000 clones listed, 60% to 85% are singletons. This TCR came from a woman between 40 and 50 years old in good health and CMV-seronegative. The chain combines TRBV7-9 with TRBJ2-1; tentative D call: TRBD2 (5 bases). The sequenced sample was PBMCs. The CDR3 spells CASSLTSSEQFF. For the CDR3, the DNA is TGTGCCAGCAGCTTAACCTCTAGCGAGCAGTTCTTC.